This T cell receptor beta chain was identified during a study of cytomegalovirus exposure and HLA in healthy donors. Across the study: A prior study identified 117 million unique TCR beta sequences from 180 million or so T cells. Study findings and constraints: An analysis done earlier found most TCR beta V segments productive about 87% or about 30% of the time. With high specificity and sensitivity, the classifier reportedly diagnosed cytomegalovirus status.

Details on this clone: Antigen specificity is unknown.

Looked up from germline, CDR1 is GTSNPN and CDR2 is SVGIG (reference sequence). The CDR3 length is 13 residues. The V gene lost 4 bases and the J gene lost 0 bases, with 4 bases spanning the gap. Amplification used 60 Vbeta primers and 13 Jbeta primers. The assay was immunoSEQ multiplex PCR, and TCRdb's table has in-frame clones only and misses some. Counted here are about 220,000 clones, 82% occurring once; the ten biggest clones make up 5% to 6.5%. This chain connects TRBV30 to TRBJ2-6, with D uncertain. This receptor was taken from a woman aged 40 to 49 in good health and CMV-seropositive. The specimen was PBMCs. The CDR3 DNA is TGTGCCTGGACCTTCTCTGGGGCCAACGTCCTGACTTTC. This encodes CAWTFSGANVLTF.